This T cell receptor (beta chain) comes out of a study of response to subunit inactivated influenza vaccine. This clonotype occurred a few times. Each CDR3 protein gets one entry after TCRdb re-called the RT-PCR reads with MiXCR. This sample has roughly 500,000 distinct CDR3 sequences, with approximately 15% found just once. The CDR3 totals 18 residues. The germline CDR1 and CDR2 sequences are LGHNA and YSLEER. Between the trimmed V and J ends, which lost 0 bases and 9 bases, there was a span of 24 bases. The input for sequencing was CD4+ T cells sorted from PBMCs, taken 23 months after vaccination. The chain employs TRBV4-3 and TRBJ2-4, with D possibly being TRBD1 or TRBD2 (6 bases each). This receptor was obtained from a man aged 50 to 69 who received an inactivated influenza vaccine. The CDR3 reads CASSQDLGDSRIGGIQYF. The CDR3 DNA reads TGCGCCAGCAGCCAAGATTTGGGGGACTCGCGAATAGGGGGCATTCAGTACTTC.